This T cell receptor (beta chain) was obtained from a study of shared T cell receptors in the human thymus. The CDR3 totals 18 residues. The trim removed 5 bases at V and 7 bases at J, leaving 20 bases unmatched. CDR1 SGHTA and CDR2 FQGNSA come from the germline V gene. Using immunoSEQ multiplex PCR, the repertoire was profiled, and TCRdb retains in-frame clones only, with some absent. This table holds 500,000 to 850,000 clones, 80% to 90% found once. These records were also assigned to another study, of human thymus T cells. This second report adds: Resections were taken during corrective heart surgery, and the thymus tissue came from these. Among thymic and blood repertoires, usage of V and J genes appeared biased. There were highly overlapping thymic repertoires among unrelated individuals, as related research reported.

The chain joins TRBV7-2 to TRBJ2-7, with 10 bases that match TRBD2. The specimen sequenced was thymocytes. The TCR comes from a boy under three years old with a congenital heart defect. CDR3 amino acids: CASSPPGLARTLPTEQYF. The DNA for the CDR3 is TGTGCCAGCAGCCCTCCGGGACTAGCGCGCACATTACCTACGGAGCAGTACTTC.